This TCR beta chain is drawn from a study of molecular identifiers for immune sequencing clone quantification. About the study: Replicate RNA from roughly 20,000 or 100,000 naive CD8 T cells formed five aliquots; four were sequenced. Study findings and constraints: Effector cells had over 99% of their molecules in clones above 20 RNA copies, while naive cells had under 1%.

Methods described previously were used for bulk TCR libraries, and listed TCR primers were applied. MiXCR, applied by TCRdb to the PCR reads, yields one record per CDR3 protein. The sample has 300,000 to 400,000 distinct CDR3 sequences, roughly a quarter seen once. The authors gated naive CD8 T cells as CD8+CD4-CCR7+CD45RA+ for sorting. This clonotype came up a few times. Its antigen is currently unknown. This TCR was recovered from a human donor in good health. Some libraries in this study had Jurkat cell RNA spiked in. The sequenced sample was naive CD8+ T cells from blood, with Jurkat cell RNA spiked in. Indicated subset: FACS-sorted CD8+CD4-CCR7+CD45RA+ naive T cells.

CDR3 sequence: CASSDKTGGNSGNTIYF. Written as DNA, the CDR3 is TGTGCCAGCAGCGACAAGACAGGCGGAAACTCTGGAAACACCATATATTTT. This chain links TRBV9 with TRBJ1-3; perhaps TRBD1 as D (6 bases). The CDR3 is 17 amino acids. CDR1 and CDR2 (germline): SGDLS, YYNGEE. V was shortened by 3 bases and J by 0 bases, with 16 bases between the two germline ends.